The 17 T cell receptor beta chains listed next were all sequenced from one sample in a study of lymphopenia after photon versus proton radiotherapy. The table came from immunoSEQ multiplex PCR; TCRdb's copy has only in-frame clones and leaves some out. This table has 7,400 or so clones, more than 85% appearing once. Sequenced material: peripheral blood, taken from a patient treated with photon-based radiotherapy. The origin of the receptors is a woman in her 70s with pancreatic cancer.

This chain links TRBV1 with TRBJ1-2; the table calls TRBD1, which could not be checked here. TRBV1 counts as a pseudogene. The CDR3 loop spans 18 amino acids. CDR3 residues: CTSSQDKSLNRTFYGYTF. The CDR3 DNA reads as TGCACCAGCAGCCAAGATAAATCCCTTAACAGAACTTTCTATGGCTACACCTTC.

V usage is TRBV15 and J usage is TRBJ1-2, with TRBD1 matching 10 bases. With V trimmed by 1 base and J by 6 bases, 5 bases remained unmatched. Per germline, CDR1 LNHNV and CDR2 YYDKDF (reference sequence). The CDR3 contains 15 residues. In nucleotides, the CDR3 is TGTGCCACCAGCAGAGCGGTGGGGACAGGGGATGGCTACACCTTC. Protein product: CATSRAVGTGDGYTF.

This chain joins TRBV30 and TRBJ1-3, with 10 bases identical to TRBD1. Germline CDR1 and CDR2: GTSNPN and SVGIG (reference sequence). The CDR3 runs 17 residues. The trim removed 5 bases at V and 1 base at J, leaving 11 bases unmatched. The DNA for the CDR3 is TGTGCCTGGGGACCGGGACAGGGGATAGGATCTGGAAACACCATATATTTT. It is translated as CAWGPGQGIGSGNTIYF.

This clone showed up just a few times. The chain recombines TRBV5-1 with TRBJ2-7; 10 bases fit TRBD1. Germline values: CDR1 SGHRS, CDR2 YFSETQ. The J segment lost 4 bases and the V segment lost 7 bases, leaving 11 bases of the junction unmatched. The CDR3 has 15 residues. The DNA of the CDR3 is TGCGCCAGCCACCCTGAGACAGGGGGCAATTACGAGCAGTACTTC. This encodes CASHPETGGNYEQYF.

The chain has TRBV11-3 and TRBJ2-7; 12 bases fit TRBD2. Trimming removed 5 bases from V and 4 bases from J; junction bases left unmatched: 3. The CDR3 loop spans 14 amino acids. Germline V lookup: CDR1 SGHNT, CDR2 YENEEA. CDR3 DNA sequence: TGTGCCAGCAGCCTGACTAGCGGGAGTTACGAGCAGTACTTC. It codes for CASSLTSGSYEQYF.

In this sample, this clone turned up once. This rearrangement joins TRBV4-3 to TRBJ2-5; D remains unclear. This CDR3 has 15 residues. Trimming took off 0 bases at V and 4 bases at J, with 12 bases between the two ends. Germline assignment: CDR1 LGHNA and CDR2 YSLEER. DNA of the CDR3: TGCGCCAGCAGCCAAGATTTGACACCCCTAGAGACCCAGTACTTC. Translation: CASSQDLTPLETQYF.

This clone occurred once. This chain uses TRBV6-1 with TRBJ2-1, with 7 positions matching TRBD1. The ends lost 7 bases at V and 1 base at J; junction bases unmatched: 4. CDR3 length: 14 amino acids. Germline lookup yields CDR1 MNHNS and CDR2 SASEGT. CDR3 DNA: TGTGCCAGCAAGGGACAGATTTCCTACAATGAGCAGTTCTTC. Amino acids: CASKGQISYNEQFF.

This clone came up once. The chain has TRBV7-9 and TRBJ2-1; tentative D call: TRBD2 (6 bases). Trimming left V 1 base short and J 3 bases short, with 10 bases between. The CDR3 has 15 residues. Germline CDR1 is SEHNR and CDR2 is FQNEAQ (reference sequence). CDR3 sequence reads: CASSLEGGDYNEQFF. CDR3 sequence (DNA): TGTGCCAGCAGCTTAGAGGGAGGTGACTACAATGAGCAGTTCTTC.

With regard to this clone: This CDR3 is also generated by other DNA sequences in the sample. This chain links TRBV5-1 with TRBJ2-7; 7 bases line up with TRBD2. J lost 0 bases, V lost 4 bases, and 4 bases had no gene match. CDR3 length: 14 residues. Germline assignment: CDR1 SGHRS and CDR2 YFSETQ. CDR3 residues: CASSVSGNSYEQYF. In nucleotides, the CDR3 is TGCGCCAGCAGCGTAAGCGGGAACTCCTACGAGCAGTACTTC.

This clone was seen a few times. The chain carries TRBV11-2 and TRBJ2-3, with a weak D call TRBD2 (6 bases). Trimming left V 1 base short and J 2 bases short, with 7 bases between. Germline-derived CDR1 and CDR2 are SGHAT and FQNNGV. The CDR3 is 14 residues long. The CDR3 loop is CASSLGTNTDTQYF. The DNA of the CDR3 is TGTGCCAGCAGCTTAGGGACTAACACAGATACGCAGTATTTT.

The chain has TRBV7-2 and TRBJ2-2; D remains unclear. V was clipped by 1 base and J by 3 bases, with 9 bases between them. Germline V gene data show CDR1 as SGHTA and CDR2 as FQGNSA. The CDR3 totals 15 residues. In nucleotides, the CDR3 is TGTGCCAGCAGCTTAGGGAACCGATACACCGGGGAGCTGTTTTTT. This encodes CASSLGNRYTGELFF. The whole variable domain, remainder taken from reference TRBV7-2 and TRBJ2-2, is GAGVSQSPSNKVTEKGKDVELRCDPISGHTALYWYRQSLGQGLEFLIYFQGNSAPDKSGLPSDRFSAERTGGSVSTLTIQRTQQEDSAVYLCASSLGNRYTGELFFGEGSRLTVL.

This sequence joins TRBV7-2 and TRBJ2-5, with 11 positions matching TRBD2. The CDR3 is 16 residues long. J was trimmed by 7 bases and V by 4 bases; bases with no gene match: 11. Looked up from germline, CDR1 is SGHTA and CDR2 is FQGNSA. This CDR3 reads CASSSSPLAGEGTQYF. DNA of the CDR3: TGTGCCAGCAGCTCCTCACCACTAGCGGGAGAAGGGACCCAGTACTTC.

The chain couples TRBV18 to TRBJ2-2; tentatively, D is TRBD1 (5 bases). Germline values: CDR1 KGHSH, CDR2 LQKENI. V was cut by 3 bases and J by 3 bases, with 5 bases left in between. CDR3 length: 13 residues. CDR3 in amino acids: CASSPTDTGELFF. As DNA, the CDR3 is TGTGCCAGCTCACCGACAGACACCGGGGAGCTGTTTTTT. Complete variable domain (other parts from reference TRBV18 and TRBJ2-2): NAGVMQNPRHLVRRRGQEARLRCSPMKGHSHVYWYRQLPEEGLKFMVYLQKENIIDESGMPKERFSAEFPKEGPSILRIQQVVRGDSAAYFCASSPTDTGELFFGEGSRLTVL.

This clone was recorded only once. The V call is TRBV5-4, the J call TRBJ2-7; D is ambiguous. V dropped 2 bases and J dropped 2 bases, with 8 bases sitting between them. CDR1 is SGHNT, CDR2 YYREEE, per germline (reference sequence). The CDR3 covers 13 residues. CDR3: CASSFEGTYEQYF. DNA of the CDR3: TGTGCCAGCAGCTTTGAAGGGACCTACGAGCAGTACTTC.

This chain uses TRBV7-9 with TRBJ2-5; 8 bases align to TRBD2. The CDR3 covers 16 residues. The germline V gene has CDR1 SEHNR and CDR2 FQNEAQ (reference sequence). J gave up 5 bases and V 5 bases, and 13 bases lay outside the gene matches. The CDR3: CASSPLREGGKETQYF. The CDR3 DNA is TGTGCCAGCAGCCCACTCCGGGAGGGAGGCAAGGAGACCCAGTACTTC.

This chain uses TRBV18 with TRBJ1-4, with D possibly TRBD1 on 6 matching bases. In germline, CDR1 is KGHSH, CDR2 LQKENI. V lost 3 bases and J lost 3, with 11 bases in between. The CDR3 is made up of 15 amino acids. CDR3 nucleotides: TGTGCCAGCTCACCCCCAGGGGCGGCTAATGAAAAACTGTTTTTT. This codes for CASSPPGAANEKLFF.

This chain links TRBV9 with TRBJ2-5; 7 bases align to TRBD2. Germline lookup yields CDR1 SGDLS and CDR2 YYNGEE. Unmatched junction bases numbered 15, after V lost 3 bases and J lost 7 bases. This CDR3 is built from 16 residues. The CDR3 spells CASSDLGGGSLVTQYF. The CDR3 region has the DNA TGTGCCAGCAGCGACCTCGGGGGAGGGAGTTTGGTGACCCAGTACTTC. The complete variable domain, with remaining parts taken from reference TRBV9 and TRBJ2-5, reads DSGVTQTPKHLITATGQRVTLRCSPRSGDLSVYWYQQSLDQGLQFLIQYYNGEERAKGNILERFSAQQFPDLHSELNLSSLELGDSALYFCASSDLGGGSLVTQYFGPGTRLLVL.